These T cell receptor beta chains were read from a single sample in a study of blood T cell repertoires in COVID-19. Method: immunoSEQ multiplex PCR; TCRdb's copy keeps in-frame clones and lacks some. The data show fewer than 350,000 clones, with more than 75% seen just once and over 8% held by the top ten. The sequenced material came from peripheral blood. These receptor sequences come from a man aged 40-49 years with active or convalescent COVID-19. Both conserved end residues are part of each CDR3. A D gene is named only where the DNA matches it firmly. Some rows have no size entry. The others give once, few or many, or a class for an expanded clone.

j_call | d_call | clone_size | v_call | cdr3_nt | cdr3_aa
TRBJ1-6 | NA | NA | TRBV9 | TGTGCCAGCAGCGTAGGGCAGGGTCCCTATAATTCACCCCTCCACTTT | CASSVGQGPYNSPLHF
TRBJ2-3 | TRBD2 | NA | TRBV11-2 | TGTGCCAGCAGAAACCCCGGACTAGCGGGAGTTGCTACGCAGTATTTT | CASRNPGLAGVATQYF
TRBJ2-7 | NA | NA | TRBV18 | TGTGCCAGCTCACCAACCTCAGGGCAGGGATCCTACGAGCAGTACTTC | CASSPTSGQGSYEQYF
TRBJ1-2 | TRBD1 | NA | TRBV7-9 | TGTGCCAGCAGCTTCGGACAGGGGGCTGGTGGCTACACCTTC | CASSFGQGAGGYTF
TRBJ1-1 | NA | NA | TRBV12-3/TRBV12-4 | TGTGCCAGCAGTTCTAGCCTCGTTCCTGAAGCTTTCTTT | CASSSSLVPEAFF
TRBJ2-5 | TRBD2 | NA | TRBV4-1 | TGCGCCAGCAGCCAAGGACTAGCGGGGGCCATAGGGAAGACCCAGTACTTC | CASSQGLAGAIGKTQYF
TRBJ1-2 | NA | few | TRBV5-5 | TGTGCCAGCAGCTTGGGCGCGGAACCTACTAACTATGGCTACACCTTC | CASSLGAEPTNYGYTF
TRBJ2-2 | NA | NA | TRBV9 | TGTGCCAGCAGCGTAACCACAGGGAAGTACACCGGGGAGCTGTTTTTT | CASSVTTGKYTGELFF
TRBJ2-7 | TRBD2 | NA | TRBV28 | TGTGCCAGCAGTTCCGGGACTATAGCCTACGAGCAGTACTTC | CASSSGTIAYEQYF
TRBJ1-5 | NA | NA | TRBV7-9 | TGTGCCAGCAGCCCCGGGAGGGGAAATGGAGTTGGCAATCAGCCCCAGCATTTT | CASSPGRGNGVGNQPQHF
TRBJ2-1 | TRBD2 | NA | TRBV27 | TGTGCCAGCAGTTTAGATGGAACTAGCGGATACAATGAGCAGTTCTTC | CASSLDGTSGYNEQFF
TRBJ1-1 | TRBD1 | NA | TRBV2 | TGTGCCGGGGGACAGGAGAGAACTGAAGCTTTCTTT | CAGGQERTEAFF
TRBJ1-1 | NA | NA | TRBV19 | TGTGCCAGTAGTATATCGGGGGAATACACTGAAGCTTTCTTT | CASSISGEYTEAFF
TRBJ2-3 | NA | NA | TRBV28 | TGTGCCAGCAGTCCCCGTTGGGGGGAGGACGCAGATACGCAGTATTTT | CASSPRWGEDADTQYF
TRBJ2-7 | TRBD2 | NA | TRBV19 | TGTGCCAGTAGTATAGTAGCGGGCTCCTACGAGCAGTACTTC | CASSIVAGSYEQYF
TRBJ1-1 | NA | few | TRBV3-1/TRBV3-2 | TGTGCCAGCAGCCAAATTAGCGGGCTCACTGAAGCTTTCTTT | CASSQISGLTEAFF
TRBJ1-5 | NA | NA | TRBV24-1 | TGTGCCACCAGTGACCAGGGCGGGAGCGTGGGCAATCAGCCCCAGCATTTT | CATSDQGGSVGNQPQHF
TRBJ1-6 | NA | NA | TRBV5-1 | TGCGCCAGCAGCTCAGGGCCCCCAGGTTCACCCCTCCACTTT | CASSSGPPGSPLHF
TRBJ1-2 | TRBD1 | NA | TRBV5-4 | TGTGCCAGCAGCTCGGGACAGTCTTATGGCTACACCTTC | CASSSGQSYGYTF
TRBJ1-2 | TRBD1 | NA | TRBV2 | TGTGCCAGCAGCGGGGACAGGGGATTCCACACCTTC | CASSGDRGFHTF
TRBJ2-3 | TRBD2 | NA | TRBV5-4 | TGTGCCAGCAGCTTGGGCGGGAGGGGAGATACGCAGTATTTT | CASSLGGRGDTQYF
TRBJ1-1 | TRBD1 | NA | TRBV11-2 | TGTGCCAGCAGCCGGACAGGGTATGAAGCTTTCTTT | CASSRTGYEAFF
TRBJ1-5 | NA | NA | TRBV2 | TGTGCCAGCAGCCCAGGTGACCAGCCCCAGCATTTT | CASSPGDQPQHF
TRBJ2-1 | TRBD2 | NA | TRBV19 | TGTGCCACACACAACTTAGCGGGAGGGAGTAATGAGCAGTTCTTC | CATHNLAGGSNEQFF
TRBJ2-7 | TRBD1 | NA | TRBV11-2 | TGTGCCAGCAGCTTAGGGTCACAGGGGGATTACGAGCAGTACTTC | CASSLGSQGDYEQYF
TRBJ2-1 | TRBD2 | NA | TRBV7-9 | TGTGCCAGCAGCTCCAGCGCTCCGAGCGGGGGGGGGAAGAACAATGAGCAGTTCTTC | CASSSSAPSGGGKNNEQFF
TRBJ2-7 | TRBD1 | NA | TRBV18 | TGTGCCAGCTCACCGCCGGGACAGGGGGCTTACGAGCAGTACTTC | CASSPPGQGAYEQYF
TRBJ1-1 | NA | NA | TRBV12-3/TRBV12-4 | TGTGCCAGCAGTTTAGGCCCCACTGGAGCTTTCTTT | CASSLGPTGAFF
TRBJ2-3 | TRBD2 | NA | TRBV6-6 | TGTGCCAGCAGCCACTTACTAGCGGGAGGGCCCTCGGGCACAGATACGCAGTATTTT | CASSHLLAGGPSGTDTQYF
TRBJ2-4 | NA | NA | TRBV19 | TGTGCCAGTAGTATAGAACCCCCTGGGGCAGTCGGGAAAAACATTCAGTACTTC | CASSIEPPGAVGKNIQYF
TRBJ1-4 | NA | NA | TRBV3-1/TRBV3-2 | TGTGCCAGCAGCCAAGATGTGAGACGGCGGGTGGGAGAAAAACTGTTTTTT | CASSQDVRRRVGEKLFF
TRBJ2-5 | TRBD2 | once | TRBV6-2/TRBV6-3 | TGTGCCAGCAGTTTTTTGACTAGCGGGGGGTCGCGCCGACCTCAAGAGACCCAGTACTTC | CASSFLTSGGSRRPQETQYF
TRBJ1-2 | NA | NA | TRBV24-1 | TGTGCCACCAGTGGAACCCAGGGGAGCGGCTACACCTTC | CATSGTQGSGYTF
TRBJ1-2 | NA | NA | TRBV11-2 | TGTGCCAGCAGCTTAGTACAGACTACTAACTATGGCTACACCTTC | CASSLVQTTNYGYTF
TRBJ1-1 | NA | NA | TRBV6-1 | TGTGCCAGCAGTGAGTCATCTGAAGCTTTCTTT | CASSESSEAFF
TRBJ2-7 | NA | NA | TRBV7-8 | TGTGCCAGCAGCCCCTTAAGTTCCAGCTCCTACGAGCAGTACTTC | CASSPLSSSSYEQYF
TRBJ1-2 | TRBD1 | NA | TRBV10-3 | TGTGCCATCACCGGACCCGACAGGGGTAGCTACACCTTC | CAITGPDRGSYTF
TRBJ1-6 | NA | once | TRBV6-5 | TGTGCCAGCAGTTACGCCAGGGTTGATTCACCCCTCCACTTT | CASSYARVDSPLHF
TRBJ1-3 | NA | NA | TRBV3-1/TRBV3-2 | TGTGCCAGCAGCCAAGCGACAGGCCTCTCTGGAAACACCATATATTTT | CASSQATGLSGNTIYF
TRBJ2-2 | TRBD1 | few | TRBV7-7 | TGTGCCAGCAGCTTAGGCAGGGGGCGTGCCGGGGAGCTGTTTTTT | CASSLGRGRAGELFF
TRBJ2-7 | NA | NA | TRBV11-2 | TGTGCCAGCAGCTCCGGACTCTCCTACGAGCAGTACTTC | CASSSGLSYEQYF
TRBJ1-5 | NA | NA | TRBV27 | TGTGCCAGCAGTTTGGGGCAGTATGTTCAGCCCCAGCATTTT | CASSLGQYVQPQHF
TRBJ2-1 | TRBD2 | once | TRBV7-3 | TGTGCCAGCAGCCCTAGCGGAGGGCTAAACAATGAGCAGTTCTTC | CASSPSGGLNNEQFF
TRBJ2-7 | NA | NA | TRBV11-3 | TGTGCCAGCAGGAGTGGCGGCTACGAGCAGTACTTC | CASRSGGYEQYF